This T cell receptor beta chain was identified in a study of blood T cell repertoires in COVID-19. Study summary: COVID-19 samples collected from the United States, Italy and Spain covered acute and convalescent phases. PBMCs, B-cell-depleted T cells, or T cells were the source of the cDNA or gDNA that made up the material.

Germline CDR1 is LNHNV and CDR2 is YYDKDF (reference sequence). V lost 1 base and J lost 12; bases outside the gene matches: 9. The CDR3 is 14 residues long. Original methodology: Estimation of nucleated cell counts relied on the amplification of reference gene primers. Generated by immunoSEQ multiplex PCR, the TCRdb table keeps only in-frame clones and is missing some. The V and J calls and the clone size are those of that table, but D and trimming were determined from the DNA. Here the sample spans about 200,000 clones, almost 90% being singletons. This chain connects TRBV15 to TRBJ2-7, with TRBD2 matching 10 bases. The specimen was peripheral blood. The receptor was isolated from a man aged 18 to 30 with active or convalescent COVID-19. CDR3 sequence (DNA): TGTGCCACCAGCAGAGGGCTAGCGGGAGAAGGATGGTACTTC. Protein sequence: CATSRGLAGEGWYF.